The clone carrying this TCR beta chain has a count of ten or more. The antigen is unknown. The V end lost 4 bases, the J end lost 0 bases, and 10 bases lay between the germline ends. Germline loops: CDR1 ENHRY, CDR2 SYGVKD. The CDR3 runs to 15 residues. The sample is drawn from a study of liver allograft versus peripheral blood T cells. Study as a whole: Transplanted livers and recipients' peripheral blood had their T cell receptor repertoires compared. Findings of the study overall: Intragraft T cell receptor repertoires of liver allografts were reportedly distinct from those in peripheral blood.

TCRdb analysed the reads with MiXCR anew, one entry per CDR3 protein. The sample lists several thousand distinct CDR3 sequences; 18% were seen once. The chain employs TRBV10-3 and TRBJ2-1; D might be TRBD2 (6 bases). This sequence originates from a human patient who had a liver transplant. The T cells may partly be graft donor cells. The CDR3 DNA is TGTGCCATCAGTGGTGGGGGGAGCTCCTACAATGAGCAGTTCTTC. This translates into CAISGGGSSYNEQFF.